This TCR beta chain originates from a study of shared clonotypes between healthy human individuals. In the study overall: CD4 naive cells filled three plates per donor, CD4 memory three, CD8 naive two and CD8 memory one. Whole-study findings and limits: The donor pool, a small one, limited the genetic and exposure-history diversity represented.

Note on this clone: Its antigen is undetermined.

Assay runs were performed at deep level. Produced via immunoSEQ multiplex PCR; TCRdb's table is partial and in-frame only. The repertoire holds roughly 500,000 clones, with 90% to 96% as singletons. Only Caucasian adults living in Nashville, Tennessee served as donors. This receptor was taken from a woman in her twenties or thirties in good health. The sample consisted of naive CD4+ T cells sorted from blood. As for subset: CD45RA+ positively selected.

CDR3 DNA sequence: TGCGCCAGCAGCTTTACGGGACAGGGCACAGATACGCAGTATTTT. It is translated as CASSFTGQGTDTQYF. The chain combines TRBV5-1 with TRBJ2-3; 8 bases fit TRBD1. In germline, CDR1 is SGHRS, CDR2 YFSETQ. The ends lost 2 bases at V and 1 base at J; junction bases unmatched: 3. The CDR3 has 15 amino acids.